Below, one TCR beta chain is given with its context. This entry comes from a study of blood T cell repertoires in COVID-19. Study-wide background: Samples taken during acute and convalescent COVID-19 were collected in the United States, Italy and Spain.

CDR1 is SQVTM, CDR2 ANQGSEA, per germline. This CDR3 is built from 15 residues. The V gene lost 8 bases and the J gene lost 0 bases, with 17 bases spanning the gap. Generated by immunoSEQ multiplex PCR, the TCRdb table keeps only in-frame clones and is missing some. This table holds some 70,000 clones, approximately 83% found once. The sample comprised peripheral blood. The rearrangement uses TRBV29-1 and TRBJ2-1, with D tentatively TRBD2 (7 bases). This clonotype was obtained from a man older than 75 with acute or convalescent COVID-19. The CDR3 reads CSSQTGGTSYNEQFF. The CDR3 DNA reads as TGCAGCTCTCAAACGGGGGGCACCTCCTACAATGAGCAGTTCTTC.